A selection of T cell receptor beta chains follows, all from one sample in a study of CD8 T cells in ankylosing spondylitis. MiXCR, run by TCRdb on the 5' RACE reads, gives a single entry per CDR3 protein. Of approximately 500,000 distinct CDR3 sequences detected, 9.5% to 15% appear once; the ten largest clones hold approximately 7%. Input material: blood, either unsorted or a sorted T cell fraction (not recorded which). Receptors originate from a male donor with ankylosing spondylitis. Each CDR3 is given with its conserved first and last residue. The D gene is left open where the match is weak. For some rows the clone size is stated as once, few or many, or as a class when expanded; others skip it.

clone size: few; V gene: TRBV10-3; J gene: TRBJ2-7; D gene: TRBD2; CDR3 DNA: TGTGCCATCAGTGAGACTAGCGGAACTGCAGAGCAGTACTTC; CDR3 protein: CAISETSGTAEQYF
clone size: -; V gene: TRBV12-3/TRBV12-4; J gene: TRBJ1-1; D gene: TRBD1; CDR3 DNA: TGTGCCAGCAGTGTGGACAGGAGCGCCTTAGAAGCTTTCTTT; CDR3 protein: CASSVDRSALEAFF
clone size: few; V gene: TRBV12-3/TRBV12-4; J gene: TRBJ2-3; D gene: -; CDR3 DNA: TGTGCCAGCAGTCAAGACGGGATCAGTGCGGATACGCAGTATTTT; CDR3 protein: CASSQDGISADTQYF
clone size: -; V gene: TRBV10-1; J gene: TRBJ2-5; D gene: -; CDR3 DNA: TGCGCCAGCAGTGAGACAGGGTACGAGGCACAAGAGACCCAGTACTTC; CDR3 protein: CASSETGYEAQETQYF
clone size: -; V gene: TRBV3-1; J gene: TRBJ2-3; D gene: TRBD2; CDR3 DNA: TGTGCCAGCAGCCAAGATCGGCTAGCGGGAGGGAGGTATGATACGCAGTATTTT; CDR3 protein: CASSQDRLAGGRYDTQYF
clone size: -; V gene: TRBV12-3/TRBV12-4; J gene: TRBJ2-4; D gene: -; CDR3 DNA: TGTGCCAGCAGTCATGGGGGTATAGCCAAAAACATTCAGTACTTC; CDR3 protein: CASSHGGIAKNIQYF
clone size: few; V gene: TRBV27; J gene: TRBJ1-2; D gene: -; CDR3 DNA: TGTGCCAGCAGTTTCAGAGGGGACCCTAACTATGGCTACACCTTC; CDR3 protein: CASSFRGDPNYGYTF
clone size: -; V gene: TRBV29-1; J gene: TRBJ1-1; D gene: -; CDR3 DNA: TGCAGCGTTGGGATTGGGGGGTACACTGAAGCTTTCTTT; CDR3 protein: CSVGIGGYTEAFF
clone size: many; V gene: TRBV20-1; J gene: TRBJ2-2; D gene: TRBD2; CDR3 DNA: TGCAGTGCTAGACCTCCTGGACTAGCGGGAGCGGTGGGGCTGTTTTTT; CDR3 protein: CSARPPGLAGAVGLFF
clone size: -; V gene: TRBV5-1; J gene: TRBJ2-7; D gene: TRBD1; CDR3 DNA: TGCGCCAGCAGCTTGACGACAGGGTCCTACGAGCAGTACTTC; CDR3 protein: CASSLTTGSYEQYF
clone size: -; V gene: TRBV4-1; J gene: TRBJ2-7; D gene: -; CDR3 DNA: TGCGCCAGCAGCCCCAGTCCGGTAAGCTACGAGCAGTACTTC; CDR3 protein: CASSPSPVSYEQYF
clone size: many; V gene: TRBV12-3/TRBV12-4; J gene: TRBJ2-2; D gene: -; CDR3 DNA: TGTGCCAGCAGTTTTTGGGGGTCGAACACCGGGGAGCTGTTTTTT; CDR3 protein: CASSFWGSNTGELFF
clone size: -; V gene: TRBV7-9; J gene: TRBJ1-2; D gene: TRBD1; CDR3 DNA: TGTGCCAGCAGCCAACCAGGGGGCCCGTATGGCTACACCTTC; CDR3 protein: CASSQPGGPYGYTF
clone size: few; V gene: TRBV7-2; J gene: TRBJ1-2; D gene: TRBD1; CDR3 DNA: TGTGCCAGCAGCTTGACGGCCGTGGACAGGGAAGAGGGCTACACCTTC; CDR3 protein: CASSLTAVDREEGYTF
clone size: few; V gene: TRBV7-9; J gene: TRBJ2-5; D gene: -; CDR3 DNA: TGTGCCAGCAGCTTATGGGACAAACAAGAGACCCAGTACTTC; CDR3 protein: CASSLWDKQETQYF
clone size: few; V gene: TRBV12-3/TRBV12-4; J gene: TRBJ2-3; D gene: TRBD2; CDR3 DNA: TGTGCCAGCAGTTTAGGCGTCAGGGAAGGACTAGCGGGAGGCCTTTCAGACACAGATACGCAGTATTTT; CDR3 protein: CASSLGVREGLAGGLSDTDTQYF
clone size: few; V gene: TRBV24-1; J gene: TRBJ2-3; D gene: -; CDR3 DNA: TGTGCCACCAGTGGCCGAGGGGGGGCTCGCACAGATACGCAGTATTTT; CDR3 protein: CATSGRGGARTDTQYF
clone size: -; V gene: TRBV7-8; J gene: TRBJ1-3; D gene: -; CDR3 DNA: TGTGCCAGCAGCCCACAAAGTGGCTCGAGCTCTGGAAACACCATATATTTT; CDR3 protein: CASSPQSGSSSGNTIYF
clone size: -; V gene: TRBV5-1; J gene: TRBJ2-2; D gene: TRBD1; CDR3 DNA: TGCGCCAGCAGCCCCAGACCGTCCCGGGACAGGGCCACCGGGGAGCTGTCTTTT; CDR3 protein: CASSPRPSRDRATGELSF
clone size: few; V gene: TRBV29-1; J gene: TRBJ2-5; D gene: -; CDR3 DNA: TGCAGCGTTGAACCTCAGGGAGGGACCCAGTACTTC; CDR3 protein: CSVEPQGGTQYF
clone size: many; V gene: TRBV27; J gene: TRBJ2-1; D gene: TRBD1; CDR3 DNA: TGTGCCAGCAGCCATGGGACAGGGGGCAGGAATGAGCAGTTCTTC; CDR3 protein: CASSHGTGGRNEQFF
clone size: -; V gene: TRBV7-6; J gene: TRBJ2-2; D gene: -; CDR3 DNA: TGTGCCAGCAGCTTAATGGGTCTGGGTCGGAACACCGGGGAGCTGTTTTTT; CDR3 protein: CASSLMGLGRNTGELFF
clone size: many; V gene: TRBV5-1; J gene: TRBJ1-5; D gene: -; CDR3 DNA: TGCGCCAGCAGCCCTGGACAGTTTAGCAATCAGCCCCAGCATTTT; CDR3 protein: CASSPGQFSNQPQHF
clone size: -; V gene: TRBV5-1; J gene: TRBJ1-1; D gene: TRBD1; CDR3 DNA: TGCGCCAGCAGCCGTACCAAGGGGGCGGCCACTGAAGCTTTCTTT; CDR3 protein: CASSRTKGAATEAFF
clone size: -; V gene: TRBV20-1; J gene: TRBJ2-3; D gene: -; CDR3 DNA: TGCGCGGCGGAATTCCGCGGGAAAGATACGCAGTATTTT; CDR3 protein: CAAEFRGKDTQYF
clone size: few; V gene: TRBV10-2; J gene: TRBJ1-2; D gene: -; CDR3 DNA: TGCGCCAGCAGTGAAGGTCGGAACTATGGCTACACCTTC; CDR3 protein: CASSEGRNYGYTF
clone size: -; V gene: TRBV2; J gene: TRBJ2-1; D gene: TRBD1; CDR3 DNA: TGTGCCAAAGGGGGCATAGCCGGAGATAAGGGTGAGCAGTTCTTC; CDR3 protein: CAKGGIAGDKGEQFF
clone size: -; V gene: TRBV6-4; J gene: TRBJ2-1; D gene: -; CDR3 DNA: TGTGCCAGCAGTGACACGGCACGTAATGAGCAGTTCTTC; CDR3 protein: CASSDTARNEQFF
clone size: -; V gene: TRBV11-2; J gene: TRBJ2-7; D gene: -; CDR3 DNA: TGTGCCAGCAGCCGAAGTAACTACGAGCAGTACTTC; CDR3 protein: CASSRSNYEQYF
clone size: few; V gene: TRBV6-2/TRBV6-3; J gene: TRBJ2-2; D gene: -; CDR3 DNA: TGTGCCAGCAGTTACCCAGGGATTGTCTTACGAGAAACCGGGGAGCTGTTTTTT; CDR3 protein: CASSYPGIVLRETGELFF
clone size: few; V gene: TRBV3-1; J gene: TRBJ2-1; D gene: -; CDR3 DNA: TGTGCCAGCAGCCAGGGGTTCGCCTACAATGAGCAGTTCTTC; CDR3 protein: CASSQGFAYNEQFF
clone size: -; V gene: TRBV5-1; J gene: TRBJ2-2; D gene: -; CDR3 DNA: TGCGCCAGCAGCTTGGCTAGTGGGGACACCGGGGAGCTGTTTTTT; CDR3 protein: CASSLASGDTGELFF
clone size: few; V gene: TRBV5-1; J gene: TRBJ2-3; D gene: TRBD2; CDR3 DNA: TGCGCCAGCAGCTTGGCCTTGGGACTAGGGGCAGATACGCAGTATTTT; CDR3 protein: CASSLALGLGADTQYF